These 10 T cell receptor beta chains came from one sample sequenced in a study of identical twins. Each CDR3 protein is one row after TCRdb ran MiXCR on the 5' RACE reads. Of about 570,000 distinct CDR3 sequences in the sample, more than 9% were seen once. The same sample was also studied in work on yellow fever vaccine responses in identical twins.

Sequences were obtained from PBMCs. These receptors all come from a woman younger than 35 in good health.

This clonotype was seen many times. The rearrangement joins TRBV3-1 to TRBJ2-1; D is unresolved. Germline values: CDR1 LGHDT, CDR2 YNNKEL (reference sequence). The CDR3 extends over 15 amino acids. Trimming cost V 4 bases and J 3 bases, with 13 bases left between them. The CDR3 protein is CASSLTAVGYNEQFF. CDR3 coding DNA: TGTGCCAGCAGCCTCACCGCTGTGGGCTACAATGAGCAGTTCTTC.

This clonotype was detected a few times. The rearrangement links TRBV10-3 to TRBJ2-3, with 11 bases matching TRBD2. CDR1 is ENHRY and CDR2 is SYGVKD in the germline V gene. Trimming at V came to 2 bases and at J to 5 bases, leaving 12 bases not matched to a gene. The length of the CDR3 is 18 residues. CDR3 amino acids: CAISENTSGSKFIDTQYF. The CDR3 DNA sequence: TGTGCCATCAGTGAGAATACTAGCGGGAGTAAGTTTATAGATACGCAGTATTTT.

This clonotype has ten or more counts. The J gene is TRBJ2-3, the V gene TRBV27; 10 positions agree with TRBD2. Germline V gives CDR1 MNHEY, CDR2 SMNVEV (reference sequence). Trimming took 6 bases from V and 5 from J; bases not matched to a gene: 5. The CDR3 has 14 amino acids. This CDR3 reads CASRPRLAGDTQYF. In DNA form, the CDR3 reads TGTGCCAGCAGACCCCGACTAGCGGGAGATACGCAGTATTTT.

The rearrangement joins TRBV12-3 or TRBV12-4 to TRBJ2-7; TRBD1 is a possible D gene (5 bases). CDR3 length: 14 residues. Trimming stripped 5 bases from V and 6 bases from J, with 17 bases between. The CDR3 sequence is CASSPLRTRPEQYF. Written as DNA, the CDR3 is TGTGCCAGCAGTCCACTAAGGACAAGGCCCGAGCAGTACTTC.

The chain employs TRBV11-1 and TRBJ2-5, with D tentatively TRBD1 or TRBD2 (5 bases each). CDR3 length: 20 amino acids. Germline V gives CDR1 SGHAT, CDR2 FQDESV (reference sequence). Trimming pared 0 bases from V and 2 bases from J, leaving 25 bases between. CDR3 nucleotides: TGTGCCAGCAGCTTAGCGGGAAAGGTGTTCGGGGACCACTCGCAAGAGACCCAGTACTTC. This encodes CASSLAGKVFGDHSQETQYF.

This clonotype occurred a few times. The V call is TRBV5-1, the J call TRBJ2-7; TRBD2 matches 8 bases. The junction had 8 bases not matched to a gene; V was cut back by 1 base and J by 5 bases. This CDR3 region has 15 residues. Germline CDR1 is SGHRS and CDR2 is YFSETQ. The CDR3 here is CASSLRPGGANEQYF. CDR3 coding DNA: TGCGCCAGCAGCTTGCGACCGGGAGGGGCCAACGAGCAGTACTTC.

This clonotype was detected ten times or more. The V and J genes are TRBV24-1 and TRBJ2-3; D possibly corresponds to TRBD2 (5 bases). V shed 7 bases and J shed 4 bases, with 11 bases lying between them. CDR3 size: 13 residues. CDR1 KGHDR and CDR2 SFDVKD come from the germline V gene. CDR3 sequence (DNA): TGTGCCACCAGACCGTCGGGGTCAGATACGCAGTATTTT. It is translated as CATRPSGSDTQYF.

This clonotype was detected many times. The rearrangement uses TRBV5-1 and TRBJ2-7, with 11 bases lining up with TRBD1. Germline CDR1 SGHRS, CDR2 YFSETQ. The CDR3 extends over 17 amino acids. V gave up 2 bases and J gave up 1 base; unmatched junction bases: 8. This CDR3 is CASSFVPGQGGSYEQYF. In DNA, the CDR3 is TGCGCCAGCAGCTTTGTACCGGGACAGGGGGGATCCTACGAGCAGTACTTC.

V gene TRBV5-1 combines with J gene TRBJ1-2, with D tentatively TRBD1 (5 bases). The ends were cut back, 4 bases at V and 0 bases at J, with 10 bases in the middle. The CDR3 has 14 residues. Per the germline V gene, CDR1 is SGHRS and CDR2 is YFSETQ. The CDR3 sequence: CASSGEQANYGYTF. The DNA for the CDR3 is TGCGCCAGCAGCGGCGAACAGGCTAACTATGGCTACACCTTC.

This clonotype was counted between two and nine times. The chain carries TRBV6-6 and TRBJ2-3, with TRBD2 matching 7 bases. The junction had 14 bases not matched to a gene; V was cut back by 6 bases and J by 14 bases. The CDR3 spans 13 residues. In germline, CDR1 is MNHNY, CDR2 SVGAGI (reference sequence). CDR3 DNA sequence: TGTGCCAGCAGCACGGGACTATCCACGTTGAGGTATTTT. Residues: CASSTGLSTLRYF.